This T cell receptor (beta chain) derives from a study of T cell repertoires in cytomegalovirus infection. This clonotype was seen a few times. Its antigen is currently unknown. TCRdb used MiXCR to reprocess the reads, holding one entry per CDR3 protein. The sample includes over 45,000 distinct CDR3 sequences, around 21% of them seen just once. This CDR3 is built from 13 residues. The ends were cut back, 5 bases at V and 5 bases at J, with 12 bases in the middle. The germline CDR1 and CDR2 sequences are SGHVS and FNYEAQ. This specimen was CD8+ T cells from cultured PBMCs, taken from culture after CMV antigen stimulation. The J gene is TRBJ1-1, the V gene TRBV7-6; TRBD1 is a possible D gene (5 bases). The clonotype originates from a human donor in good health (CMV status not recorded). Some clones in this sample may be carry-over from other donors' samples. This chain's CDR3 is CASSLPWGTEAFF. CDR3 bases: TGTGCCAGCAGCCTCCCTTGGGGGACTGAAGCTTTCTTT. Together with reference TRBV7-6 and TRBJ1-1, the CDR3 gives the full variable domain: GAGVSQSPRYKVTKRGQDVALRCDPISGHVSLYWYRQALGQGPEFLTYFNYEAQQDKSGLPNDRFSAERPEGSISTLTIQRTEQRDSAMYRCASSLPWGTEAFFGQGTRLTVV.